This is a list of T cell receptor beta chains from one sample in a study of Ad26.COV2.S vaccination and SARS-CoV-2 variants. Generated by immunoSEQ multiplex PCR, the TCRdb table keeps only in-frame clones and is missing some. The sample holds some 250,000 clones, over 75% seen once. This specimen consisted of peripheral blood, obtained in a trial of Ad26.COV2.S vaccine versus placebo. These receptors all come from a person between 18 and 60 years old who received the Ad26.COV2.S COVID-19 vaccine or a placebo. The CDR3 runs from the conserved cysteine through the conserved F or W. A D gene is named only where the DNA matches it firmly. Expanded clones get a size class; other rows say once, few or many, or leave the size out.

clone_size: once
j_call: TRBJ2-7
d_call: NA
v_call: TRBV30
cdr3_aa: CAWRKRAYEQYF
cdr3_nt: TGTGCCTGGAGGAAAAGGGCGTACGAGCAGTACTTC

clone_size: once
j_call: TRBJ2-7
d_call: NA
v_call: TRBV5-4
cdr3_aa: CASNSPGESYEQYF
cdr3_nt: TGTGCCAGCAACTCTCCAGGGGAATCCTACGAGCAGTACTTC

clone_size: NA
j_call: TRBJ1-5
d_call: TRBD1
v_call: TRBV3-1/TRBV3-2
cdr3_aa: CASSQDSERDRGGNQPQHF
cdr3_nt: TGTGCCAGCAGCCAAGATTCCGAACGGGACAGGGGGGGCAATCAGCCCCAGCATTTT

clone_size: NA
j_call: TRBJ2-7
d_call: TRBD2
v_call: TRBV5-1
cdr3_aa: CASSLIGGGSYEQYF
cdr3_nt: TGCGCCAGCAGCTTAATCGGCGGGGGCTCCTACGAGCAGTACTTC

clone_size: once
j_call: TRBJ2-5
d_call: TRBD2
v_call: TRBV28
cdr3_aa: CASSSRVAGGQETQYF
cdr3_nt: TGTGCCAGCAGTTCGAGAGTAGCGGGGGGACAAGAGACCCAGTACTTC

clone_size: NA
j_call: TRBJ1-1
d_call: NA
v_call: TRBV7-9
cdr3_aa: CASSSDPGLNTEAFF
cdr3_nt: TGTGCCAGCAGCTCGGATCCAGGATTGAACACTGAAGCTTTCTTT

clone_size: NA
j_call: TRBJ2-1
d_call: TRBD1
v_call: TRBV4-1
cdr3_aa: CASSRDRGEQFF
cdr3_nt: TGCGCCAGCAGCCGGGACAGGGGTGAGCAGTTCTTC

clone_size: few
j_call: TRBJ2-7
d_call: NA
v_call: TRBV5-1
cdr3_aa: CASSLGRLSSYEQYF
cdr3_nt: TGCGCCAGCAGCTTGGGACGGCTAAGCTCCTACGAGCAGTACTTC

clone_size: NA
j_call: TRBJ2-1
d_call: NA
v_call: TRBV5-4
cdr3_aa: CASSRGGGNEQFF
cdr3_nt: TGTGCCAGCAGCCGCGGAGGGGGGAATGAGCAGTTCTTC

clone_size: NA
j_call: TRBJ1-2
d_call: NA
v_call: TRBV20-1
cdr3_aa: CSADRSGGYTF
cdr3_nt: TGCAGTGCTGACCGCTCCGGTGGCTACACCTTC

clone_size: NA
j_call: TRBJ2-1
d_call: TRBD2
v_call: TRBV7-2
cdr3_aa: CASSIRGLAGLASYNEQFF
cdr3_nt: TGTGCCAGCAGCATCAGGGGACTAGCGGGTTTGGCCTCCTACAATGAGCAGTTCTTC

clone_size: NA
j_call: TRBJ2-2
d_call: NA
v_call: TRBV4-3
cdr3_aa: CASSHEQVPANTGELFF
cdr3_nt: TGCGCCAGCAGCCACGAACAGGTCCCCGCGAACACCGGGGAGCTGTTTTTT

clone_size: once
j_call: TRBJ1-3
d_call: NA
v_call: TRBV6-5
cdr3_aa: CASSGLSGNTIYF
cdr3_nt: TGTGCCAGCTCAGGCCTCTCTGGAAACACCATATATTTT

clone_size: once
j_call: TRBJ2-6
d_call: NA
v_call: TRBV5-1
cdr3_aa: CASRTGHNSGANVLTF
cdr3_nt: TGCGCCAGCAGAACCGGACACAACTCTGGGGCCAACGTCCTGACTTTC

clone_size: NA
j_call: TRBJ2-7
d_call: NA
v_call: TRBV6-1
cdr3_aa: CASSDGVPSYEQYF
cdr3_nt: TGTGCCAGCAGTGACGGAGTCCCTTCCTACGAGCAGTACTTC

clone_size: NA
j_call: TRBJ1-1
d_call: NA
v_call: TRBV6-5
cdr3_aa: CASSYSTVGLNEAFF
cdr3_nt: TGTGCCAGCAGTTACTCAACGGTCGGTCTCAATGAAGCTTTCTTT

clone_size: NA
j_call: TRBJ1-5
d_call: TRBD1
v_call: TRBV10-2
cdr3_aa: CASSSQGAGQPQHF
cdr3_nt: TGCGCCAGCAGTTCTCAGGGGGCTGGTCAGCCCCAGCATTTT

clone_size: NA
j_call: TRBJ1-5
d_call: NA
v_call: TRBV7-9
cdr3_aa: CASSWDSNQPQHF
cdr3_nt: TGTGCCAGCAGCTGGGACAGCAATCAGCCCCAGCATTTT

clone_size: NA
j_call: TRBJ1-2
d_call: NA
v_call: TRBV5-1
cdr3_aa: CASSSGDLPGGYTF
cdr3_nt: TGCGCCAGCAGCTCGGGAGACTTGCCGGGAGGCTACACCTTC

clone_size: NA
j_call: TRBJ2-1
d_call: TRBD2
v_call: TRBV29-1
cdr3_aa: CSVSGGAYNEQFF
cdr3_nt: TGCAGCGTTTCGGGGGGAGCCTACAATGAGCAGTTCTTC

clone_size: once
j_call: TRBJ2-4
d_call: TRBD2
v_call: TRBV7-2
cdr3_aa: CASSPGLGIAKNIQYF
cdr3_nt: TGTGCCAGCAGCCCCGGACTAGGCATAGCCAAAAACATTCAGTACTTC

clone_size: NA
j_call: TRBJ1-4
d_call: TRBD1
v_call: TRBV28
cdr3_aa: CASSLDRAESATNEKLFF
cdr3_nt: TGTGCCAGCAGCTTAGACAGGGCCGAATCCGCAACTAATGAAAAACTGTTTTTT

clone_size: NA
j_call: TRBJ2-7
d_call: TRBD2
v_call: TRBV25-1
cdr3_aa: CASSGTSGSEQYF
cdr3_nt: TGTGCCAGCAGTGGGACTAGCGGGAGCGAGCAGTACTTC

clone_size: NA
j_call: TRBJ1-1
d_call: NA
v_call: TRBV14
cdr3_aa: CASSRHLNTEAFF
cdr3_nt: TGTGCCAGCAGCCGACACCTGAACACTGAAGCTTTCTTT

clone_size: NA
j_call: TRBJ1-4
d_call: NA
v_call: TRBV7-9
cdr3_aa: CASSLGQKNEKLFF
cdr3_nt: TGTGCCAGCAGCTTAGGTCAAAAGAATGAAAAACTGTTTTTT

clone_size: NA
j_call: TRBJ1-1
d_call: NA
v_call: TRBV7-8
cdr3_aa: CASSFRGADTEAFF
cdr3_nt: TGTGCCAGCAGCTTTAGGGGCGCCGACACTGAAGCTTTCTTT

clone_size: few
j_call: TRBJ1-5
d_call: TRBD1
v_call: TRBV19
cdr3_aa: CASSQTGAYRPQHF
cdr3_nt: TGTGCCAGTAGTCAAACAGGGGCGTATCGGCCCCAGCATTTT